Sequencing of this T cell receptor beta chain was carried out in a study of blood T cells in healthy people across ages. The V segment lost 2 bases and the J segment 1 base; nucleotides outside the gene matches: 5. The germline gives CDR1 SGHRS, CDR2 YFSETQ. CDR3 size: 16 residues. Using a J-beta primer mix together with a sample-barcoded 5' primer, a second PCR was run for about 6 to 12 cycles. Each cDNA molecule was tagged by a template-switch adaptor that had 12 random nucleotides. TCRdb passed the 5' RACE reads through MiXCR, listing each CDR3 protein once. This table holds 1.4 million or so distinct CDR3 sequences, roughly two fifths found once. In regard to this clonotype: No antigen is known for it.

Study-wide findings and caveats: A greater number of naive CD4+ cells and higher diversity distinguished long-lived donors from aged donors.

Investigators took around 10 milliliters of peripheral blood from every donor. Isolation of PBMCs gave at least 7 million cells per sample. Sequencing used blood. This receptor was identified in a woman aged 18-29 years in good health. The chain couples TRBV5-1 to TRBJ2-3, with 9 nucleotides matching TRBD2. The CDR3 region is CASSLSTSGGTDTQYF. CDR3 nucleotides: TGCGCCAGCAGCTTATCGACTAGCGGCGGCACAGATACGCAGTATTTT.